Listed here is a single T cell receptor (beta chain). Its target is not known. Germline V CDR1 and CDR2: GTSNPN, SVGIG (reference sequence). The CDR3 is 13 amino acids. Trimming took 2 bases from V and 6 from J; bases not matched to a gene: 5. The data are from a study of vaccination and CD4 T cells after COVID-19. Study-level information: Control cultures received a CEFX pool, an HIV-1 Nef pool, or no peptide.

An Oncomine TCR Beta short-read assay was used to sequence the DNA from cultured CD4+ T cells. TCRdb re-called the PCR reads with MiXCR, one entry per CDR3 protein. The sample consists of around 13,000 distinct CDR3 sequences, about 70% of them appearing once. Sample treatment: approximately nine-day PBMC culture with coronavirus spike peptide pools or control peptides (ViraFEST assay). Nucleocapsid antibodies tested negative before and after vaccination in healthy vaccine recipients, excluding prior SARS-CoV-2 infection. The specimen comprised CD4+ T cells from blood, cultured in vitro, sampled after SARS-CoV-2 vaccination. This clonotype was obtained from a human donor who received a COVID-19 vaccine. The V gene is TRBV30, the J gene TRBJ1-1, with 8 positions matching TRBD1. The CDR3, as DNA: TGTGCCTGGAGTTCGGACAGGGAGGCTGAAGCTTTCTTT. It encodes CAWSSDREAEAFF.